The clone carrying this TCR beta chain came up many times. As yet, its antigen is unknown. With iRepertoire HTBI primers and Arm-PCR of CDR3 regions, TCR beta libraries were built. Original data processing: Identified segments across samples numbered roughly 60 TRBV and 14 to 15 TRBJ. Each CDR3 protein gets one entry after TCRdb re-called the multiplex PCR reads with MiXCR. The V and J calls and clone size are TCRdb's, not the authors'. The sample records roughly 410,000 distinct CDR3 sequences, over 14% being singletons. This specimen belongs to a study of regulatory T cells in long-lasting Graves disease. General study findings and limits: Favoring TRBV28, TRBJ1-2 and TRBJ2-5 was a feature seen in persistent disease. For persistent Graves' patients, TCR diversity was lower than for newly diagnosed ones.

Stated time point: newly diagnosed GD, antithyroid drugs for less than 3 months. Generation of the TCR library employed RNA extracted from PBMCs. CDR3 size: 15 residues. V lost 1 base, J lost 12 bases, and 6 bases stayed unmatched. These data were likewise used in another study, on T cells in Graves' hyperthyroidism and ophthalmopathy. This second study says: Diagnosis rested on symptoms, serum thyroxine and TRAb, thyroid ultrasound, and orbital computed tomography.

This chain uses TRBV12-3 or TRBV12-4 with TRBJ2-1; TRBD2 matches 13 bases. This receptor was obtained from a woman aged 40 to 50 with Graves disease. Here the sequenced sample was peripheral blood mononuclear cells (PBMCs), taken at new diagnosis, from a patient treated with antithyroid drugs. The CDR3 here is CASSLGLAGGGRQFF. The DNA for the CDR3 is TGTGCCAGCAGTTTAGGACTAGCGGGAGGTGGGAGGCAGTTCTTC.